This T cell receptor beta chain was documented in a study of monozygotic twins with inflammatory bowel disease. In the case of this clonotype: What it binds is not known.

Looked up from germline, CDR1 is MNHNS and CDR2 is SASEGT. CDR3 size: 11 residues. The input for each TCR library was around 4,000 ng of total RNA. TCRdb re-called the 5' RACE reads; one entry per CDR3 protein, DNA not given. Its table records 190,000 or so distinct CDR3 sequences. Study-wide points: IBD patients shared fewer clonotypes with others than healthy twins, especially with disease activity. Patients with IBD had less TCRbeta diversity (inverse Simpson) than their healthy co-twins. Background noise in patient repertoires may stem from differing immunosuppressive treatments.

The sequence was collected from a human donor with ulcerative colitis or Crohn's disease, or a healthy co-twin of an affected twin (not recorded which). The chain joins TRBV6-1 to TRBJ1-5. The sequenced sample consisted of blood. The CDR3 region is CASSETENSDF.